This TCR beta chain was documented in a study of cytomegalovirus exposure and HLA in healthy donors. Overall study: Researchers previously reported finding roughly 120 million unique TCR beta sequences from roughly 200 million T cells.

Both 60 Vbeta primers and 13 Jbeta primers went into the PCR. Clones were read by immunoSEQ multiplex PCR, and TCRdb kept only the in-frame ones, dropping some. The repertoire holds some 170,000 clones, about 75% seen once, with approximately 3.1% in the top ten. Regarding the study as a whole: Later analysis indicated greater clonal expansion among HLA-associated TCR beta chains than among equally common other chains. Researchers catalogued approximately 170 TCR beta chains as cytomegalovirus-associated.

As concerns this clone: Its cognate antigen is unknown.

Specimen: PBMCs. The receptor was isolated from a woman aged 45-59 years in good health and CMV-seropositive.

CDR3 loop: CASRDRGQGADTQYF. The CDR3 nucleotides are TGTGCCAGCAGGGATAGGGGGCAGGGGGCAGATACGCAGTATTTT. J is TRBJ2-3 and V is TRBV6-1, with 7 bases identical to TRBD1. The V gene end was trimmed by 6 bases and the J gene end by 4 bases; junction bases not matched to a gene: 10. Germline loops: CDR1 MNHNS, CDR2 SASEGT. The CDR3 runs to 15 residues.